This TCR beta chain was retrieved from a study of blood T cell repertoires in COVID-19. Study information: Researchers got acute and convalescent COVID-19 samples from the United States, Italy and Spain.

During active infection, Seattle patients enrolled and were then monitored through disease. Method: immunoSEQ multiplex PCR; TCRdb's copy keeps in-frame clones and lacks some. The sample contains around 250,000 clones, roughly 88% of which appear only once. Sample: peripheral blood. The sequence was collected from a woman aged 70-85 years with COVID-19, enrolled during active disease.

As DNA, the CDR3 is TGTGCCAGCAGCCCCAAGGCGGGGACAGGGGCCTACGAGCAGTACTTC. As protein: CASSPKAGTGAYEQYF. The V call is TRBV7-9, the J call TRBJ2-7, with TRBD1 matching 10 bases. The V and J ends lost 5 bases and 2 bases, in that order; junction bases with no gene match: 9. The CDR3 runs to 16 residues. In germline, CDR1 is SEHNR, CDR2 FQNEAQ (reference sequence).